The 10 T cell receptor beta chains below were found in one sample sequenced in a study of cytomegalovirus exposure and HLA in healthy donors. The PCR ran on 60 Vbeta and 13 Jbeta primers. The table came from immunoSEQ multiplex PCR; TCRdb's copy has only in-frame clones and leaves some out. Among about 160,000 clones, 77% were seen once, and the ten largest hold around 2.5%. Source material: PBMCs. Source of these receptors: a middle-aged woman in good health and CMV-seropositive.

V gene TRBV7-6 combines with J gene TRBJ2-2; TRBD1 aligns across 9 bases. The J segment lost 0 bases and the V segment lost 5 bases, leaving 4 bases of the junction unmatched. The CDR3 runs 16 residues. CDR1 and CDR2 (germline): SGHVS, FNYEAQ. The CDR3 bases are TGTGCCAGCAGCGAAGGACAGGGGCCGAACACCGGGGAGCTGTTTTTT. Its protein product is CASSEGQGPNTGELFF.

This chain joins TRBV29-1 and TRBJ1-1, with unresolved D. V lost 6 bases to trimming and J lost 4 bases, with 12 bases between them. From germline, CDR1 is SQVTM and CDR2 ANQGSEA. The CDR3 is 12 amino acids. CDR3 in DNA: TGCAGCGTGTCCCGAACGGGCACTGAAGCTTTCTTT. Its translation is CSVSRTGTEAFF.

This sequence joins TRBV30 and TRBJ1-6; no firm D call. Trimming removed 0 bases from V and 10 bases from J, with 16 bases in between. CDR1 and CDR2 (germline): GTSNPN, SVGIG (reference sequence). CDR3 length equals 15 residues. The CDR3 spells CAWSVLGGFKSPLHF. The CDR3 region has the DNA TGTGCCTGGAGTGTACTTGGCGGGTTTAAATCACCCCTCCACTTT.

The chain joins TRBV2 to TRBJ1-5; D is perhaps TRBD1 (5 bases). CDR1 SNHLY and CDR2 FYNNEI come from the germline V gene. Trimming stripped 4 bases from V and 4 bases from J, with 11 bases between. The CDR3 contains 14 residues. The CDR3 reads CASSASRANQPQHF. The CDR3 nucleotides are TGTGCCAGCAGTGCAAGCAGGGCTAATCAGCCCCAGCATTTT. Full variable domain (outside the CDR3, taken from reference TRBV2 and TRBJ1-5): EPEVTQTPSHQVTQMGQEVILRCVPISNHLYFYWYRQILGQKVEFLVSFYNNEISEKSEIFDDQFSVERPDGSNFTLKIRSTKLEDSAMYFCASSASRANQPQHFGDGTRLSIL.

In its sample, this clone ranks as medium-sized (0.01 to 0.1%). The DNA for the CDR3 is TGTGCCACCACACCCCGGGACAGGGCTGGGGCCAACGTCCTGACTTTC. Amino acids: CATTPRDRAGANVLTF. The chain employs TRBV15 and TRBJ2-6; 9 bases match TRBD1. After removal of 7 bases from V and 2 bases from J, the junction contained 6 bases not matched to a gene. This CDR3 contains 16 residues. Germline-derived CDR1 and CDR2 are LNHNV and YYDKDF (reference sequence).

The chain uses TRBV19 and TRBJ2-6; 7 bases match TRBD2. V gave up 2 bases and J gave up 7 bases; unmatched junction bases: 8. CDR1 is LNHDA, CDR2 SQIVND, per germline (reference sequence). The CDR3 is 16 residues long. In nucleotides, the CDR3 is TGTGCCAGTAGTATAAGATCCGGGGGGATCGCCAACGTCCTGACTTTC. This codes for CASSIRSGGIANVLTF.

V usage is TRBV28 and J usage is TRBJ2-7, with a tentative D call TRBD2 (6 bases). Between the trimmed V and J ends, which lost 3 bases and 7 bases, there was a span of 16 bases. Germline lookup yields CDR1 MDHEN and CDR2 SYDVKM. This CDR3 has 14 amino acids. This CDR3 reads CASSLSGLPFEQYF. DNA of the CDR3: TGTGCCAGCAGTTTGTCGGGACTCCCGTTTGAGCAGTACTTC.

The genes are TRBV4-2 and TRBJ2-3; 11 nucleotides agree with TRBD2. Trimming took 1 base from V and 2 from J; bases not matched to a gene: 5. The V gene's germline CDR1 is LGHNA and CDR2 YNFKEQ. The CDR3 runs 17 residues. The CDR3 sequence: CASSQGQTSGNTDTQYF. The CDR3, as DNA: TGTGCCAGCAGCCAAGGTCAGACTAGCGGGAACACAGATACGCAGTATTTT.

The rearrangement joins TRBV19 to TRBJ2-5, with D perhaps TRBD1 (5 bases). V lost 4 bases and J lost 4, with 13 bases in between. The CDR3 extends over 14 amino acids. Germline V gives CDR1 LNHDA, CDR2 SQIVND (reference sequence). The CDR3 DNA reads TGTGCCAGTAGTAGAGCAGGGAAGGCAGAGACCCAGTACTTC. As protein: CASSRAGKAETQYF.

The chain combines TRBV29-1 with TRBJ2-3; 7 nucleotides agree with TRBD1. V dropped 6 bases and J dropped 4; count of bases not matched to a gene: 7. This CDR3 is built from 13 residues. Germline V gene lookup returns CDR1 SQVTM and CDR2 ANQGSEA. Here the CDR3 reads CSVNRGEADTQYF. In DNA, the CDR3 is TGCAGCGTCAACAGGGGTGAAGCAGATACGCAGTATTTT.